These 17 T cell receptor beta chains were all obtained from the same sample, sequenced in a study of T cells in Graves' hyperthyroidism and ophthalmopathy. Researchers amplified the TCR beta CDR3 regions from RNA transcripts. When the TCR CDR3 underwent first-round RT-PCR, the HTBI primer set was used. One entry per CDR3 protein, called by TCRdb with MiXCR from the multiplex PCR reads. The data show under 800,000 distinct CDR3 sequences, less than 15% seen once. Sequenced material: blood. These receptors all come from a woman under 30 with Graves' hyperthyroidism.

A word on this clonotype: The junction does not match germline at one end; this may be a read error. J is TRBJ2-3 and V is TRBV9, with D unresolved. This CDR3 has 15 residues. Germline CDR1 reads SGDLS; CDR2 reads YYNGEE. CDR3 DNA sequence: TGTGCCAGCAGTAACCCTTTCGAAAGAGCAGATACGCGGTATTTT. It yields the protein CASSNPFERADTRYF.

There are many counts of this clonotype. The rearrangement links TRBV20-1 to TRBJ2-7; 11 bases match TRBD2. This CDR3 contains 15 residues. Germline lookup yields CDR1 DFQATT and CDR2 SNEGSKA (reference sequence). The V and J ends lost 8 bases and 3 bases, in that order; junction bases with no gene match: 12. CDR3 in amino acids: CSQTPLAGGDYEQYF. CDR3 bases: TGCAGTCAAACGCCGCTAGCGGGAGGAGACTACGAGCAGTACTTC.

The sample holds many counts of this clonotype. The chain has TRBV7-2 and TRBJ2-1; 10 bases are shared with TRBD2. The CDR3 spans 22 residues. CDR1 is SGHTA, CDR2 FQGNSA, per germline. V was pared by 5 bases and J by 9 bases, with 31 bases of the junction left unmatched. CDR3 nucleotides: TGTGCCAGCAGCCCCCTTAACGTGAGAGAGCGGGAGGGCCAGGTTGGGTTTGGTGAGCAGTTCTTC. Its translation: CASSPLNVREREGQVGFGEQFF.

This clonotype appeared many times. The chain links TRBV7-9 to TRBJ1-4; 7 bases map to TRBD1. The CDR3 contains 15 residues. Losses at the gene ends were 6 bases for V and 0 bases for J; bases not matched to a gene: 4. Germline V CDR1 and CDR2: SEHNR, FQNEAQ (reference sequence). The DNA of the CDR3 is TGTGCCAGCAGGCGCCAGGGGGCAACTAATGAAAAACTGTTTTTT. Protein product: CASRRQGATNEKLFF.

In this sample, this clonotype turned up a few times. This clone may be a read error of a much larger clone one base away. The rearrangement uses TRBV27 and TRBJ2-7; D is perhaps TRBD1 (6 bases). The ends were cut back, 5 bases at V and 3 bases at J, with 8 bases in the middle. Germline CDR1 MNHEY, CDR2 SMNVEV (reference sequence). The CDR3 extends over 12 amino acids. The CDR3: CASSGQRYEQYF. The CDR3 DNA reads TGTGCCAGCAGTGGACAGCGCTACGAGCAGTACTTC.

This clonotype appeared many times. CDR3: CASSPLVGQDSYNEQFF. CDR3 sequence (DNA): TGTGCCAGCAGTCCCCTCGTGGGACAGGACTCCTACAATGAGCAGTTCTTC. This chain links TRBV6-1 with TRBJ2-1, with 8 bases fitting TRBD1. CDR1 and CDR2 from the germline V gene are MNHNS and SASEGT. V shed 5 bases, J shed 0 bases, and the junction held 9 bases outside the gene matches. This CDR3 is 17 amino acids long.

Many counts were recorded for this clonotype. This chain joins TRBV6-2 or TRBV6-3 and TRBJ2-5, with a possible D match to TRBD1 (6 bases). The germline CDR1 and CDR2 sequences are MNHEY and SVGEGT. The CDR3 extends over 13 amino acids. V was shortened by 5 bases and J by 4 bases, with 11 bases between the two germline ends. CDR3 nucleotides: TGTGCCAGCAGTCATCCAGGGGCAGAGACCCAGTACTTC. Translated, it gives CASSHPGAETQYF.

This clonotype was seen at least ten times. The chain joins TRBV20-1 to TRBJ1-1, with D tentatively TRBD1 (6 bases). The CDR3 sequence is 14 residues long. Trimming took 5 bases from V and 5 from J, leaving 18 bases between them. CDR1 and CDR2 (germline): DFQATT, SNEGSKA (reference sequence). The CDR3 nucleotides are TGCAGTGCTTGTCCAGCCACAGGGTTTACTGAAGCTTTCTTT. Translation: CSACPATGFTEAFF.

This clonotype came up many times. This chain links TRBV2 with TRBJ2-7; D is possibly TRBD1 (6 bases). The CDR3 totals 14 residues. With 6 bases removed from V and 2 bases from J, the gap between germline ends came to 14 bases. From germline, CDR1 is SNHLY and CDR2 FYNNEI. The CDR3 nucleotides read TGTGCCAGCAGCCCGACAGGCCGACCCTACGAGCAGTACTTC. Translating it yields CASSPTGRPYEQYF. The full variable domain, rest sourced from reference TRBV2 and TRBJ2-7, is EPEVTQTPSHQVTQMGQEVILRCVPISNHLYFYWYRQILGQKVEFLVSFYNNEISEKSEIFDDQFSVERPDGSNFTLKIRSTKLEDSAMYFCASSPTGRPYEQYFGPGTRLTVT.

There are many counts of this clonotype. The chain couples TRBV9 to TRBJ2-3, with TRBD2 identical over 13 bases. V was pared by 3 bases and J by 7 bases, with 5 bases of the junction left unmatched. Per the germline V gene, CDR1 is SGDLS and CDR2 is YYNGEE. The CDR3 covers 15 residues. The chain's CDR3 is CASSARTSGRHTQYF. The CDR3 nucleotides read TGTGCCAGCAGCGCCCGGACTAGCGGGAGACATACGCAGTATTTT.

This rearrangement joins TRBV20-1 to TRBJ2-1; D not resolved. The CDR3 is made up of 14 amino acids. Germline-derived CDR1 and CDR2 are DFQATT and SNEGSKA (reference sequence). V dropped 5 bases and J dropped 5 bases, with 16 bases sitting between them. The CDR3 spells CSAGRVLGNNEQFF. Here the CDR3 DNA reads TGCAGTGCTGGAAGGGTTCTAGGGAACAATGAGCAGTTCTTC.

This clonotype came up a few times. The chain links TRBV19 to TRBJ2-1; D is unclear. V gave up 7 bases and J gave up 5 bases, with 15 bases separating them. Germline values: CDR1 LNHDA, CDR2 SQIVND (reference sequence). The CDR3 totals 14 residues. CDR3 coding DNA: TGTGCCAGTACCGAGGTGGGCTTAAACAATGAGCAGTTCTTC. Translating it yields CASTEVGLNNEQFF. Using reference TRBV19 and TRBJ2-1 for the parts outside the CDR3, the full variable domain is DGGITQSPKYLFRKEGQNVTLSCEQNLNHDAMYWYRQDPGQGLRLIYYSQIVNDFQKGDIAEGYSVSREKKESFPLTVTSAQKNPTAFYLCASTEVGLNNEQFFGPGTRLTVL.

Worth noting for this clonotype: Being one base from a much bigger clone, this may be a read error. The rearrangement joins TRBV12-3 or TRBV12-4 to TRBJ2-7; D possibly corresponds to TRBD1 (5 bases). Trimming pared 4 bases from V and 4 bases from J, leaving 14 bases between. CDR3 length: 14 residues. The CDR3: CASSSYQGAYEQYF. The CDR3 DNA reads TGTGCCAGCAGTTCTTATCAGGGTGCGTACGAGCAGTACTTC.

This clonotype was seen repeatedly, ten times or more. The genes are TRBV20-1 and TRBJ1-1, with TRBD1 as a possible D gene (5 bases). The V gene's germline CDR1 is DFQATT and CDR2 SNEGSKA (reference sequence). CDR3 length: 18 residues. Trimming left V 1 base short and J 0 bases short, with 21 bases between. CDR3 coding DNA: TGCAGTGCTAGAGGGTGGGGGAGCAGTGACCTCATGAACACTGAAGCTTTCTTT. It codes for CSARGWGSSDLMNTEAFF.

This clonotype was recorded at least ten times. This chain uses TRBV2 with TRBJ2-7; TRBD2 matches 8 bases. Germline CDR1 reads SNHLY; CDR2 reads FYNNEI. Trimming removed 6 bases from V and 2 bases from J; junction bases left unmatched: 12. This CDR3 has 16 residues. CDR3 loop: CASRVQGLAEPYEQYF. CDR3 bases: TGTGCCAGCAGGGTACAAGGACTAGCTGAACCCTACGAGCAGTACTTC.

The chain combines TRBV6-5 with TRBJ2-1; 15 nucleotides agree with TRBD2. This CDR3 spans 15 amino acids. J gave up 15 bases and V 0 bases, and 6 bases lay outside the gene matches. The germline CDR1 and CDR2 sequences are MNHEY and SVGAGI. This CDR3 reads CASSYSGLAGGPPFF. Written as DNA, the CDR3 is TGTGCCAGCAGTTACTCCGGACTAGCGGGAGGGCCCCCGTTCTTC.

This clonotype was recorded many times. The chain uses TRBV12-3 or TRBV12-4 and TRBJ1-1, with D possibly matching TRBD1 (6 bases). The CDR3 contains 16 residues. The germline V and J ends were trimmed by 5 bases and 4 bases, with 20 bases remaining between them. The CDR3 protein is CASSPQNIRTATEAFF. CDR3 coding DNA: TGTGCCAGCAGTCCCCAAAACATAAGGACAGCCACTGAAGCTTTCTTT.